The 2 T cell receptor beta chains below were found in one sample sequenced in a study of blood T cell repertoires in COVID-19. The table came from immunoSEQ multiplex PCR; TCRdb's copy has only in-frame clones and leaves some out. In the table there are around 200,000 clones, around 86% of which are singletons. The specimen sequenced was PBMCs or T cells enriched from blood (not recorded which). The receptors come from a man aged 35-49 years with acute COVID-19.

V is TRBV2 and J is TRBJ1-2, with D possibly TRBD1 on 5 matching bases. Trimming took 4 bases from V and 5 from J, leaving 11 bases between them. Germline V gene data show CDR1 as SNHLY and CDR2 as FYNNEI. The CDR3 consists of 13 residues. CDR3: CASSAQGLYGYTF. CDR3 bases: TGTGCCAGCAGTGCGCAGGGTTTATATGGCTACACCTTC.

The V call is TRBV19, the J call TRBJ2-6, with D maybe TRBD1 (5 bases). The germline gives CDR1 LNHDA, CDR2 SQIVND (reference sequence). The CDR3 is made up of 14 amino acids. V was trimmed by 6 bases and J by 4 bases, leaving 10 bases between them. CDR3 residues: CASSPGLGANVLTF. In nucleotides, the CDR3 is TGTGCCAGTAGCCCAGGGCTAGGGGCCAACGTCCTGACTTTC. The full variable domain, with the rest looked up from reference TRBV19 and TRBJ2-6, is DGGITQSPKYLFRKEGQNVTLSCEQNLNHDAMYWYRQDPGQGLRLIYYSQIVNDFQKGDIAEGYSVSREKKESFPLTVTSAQKNPTAFYLCASSPGLGANVLTFGAGSRLTVL.